This T cell receptor (beta chain) originates from a study of Tregs in tolerant kidney transplant recipients. This CDR3 is 16 amino acids long. V shed 0 bases and J shed 0 bases, with 10 bases lying between them. CDR1 and CDR2 (germline): SGDLS, YYNGEE. Broader study findings: Antigen-driven expansion was suggested because donor-specific Tregs expanded more than all Tregs in tolerant patients. Validation in larger populations is needed because few patients were studied.

Related graft donors supplied nonmyeloablative bone marrow transplants, and mixed chimerism was transient. Unstimulated regulatory T cells (CD4+CD25+CD127-), CD4+CD25- non-regulatory cells, CD4 and CD8 cells were FACS-sorted from thawed PBMCs. This clone appeared a single time. Its antigen remains unidentified. Profiling relied on immunoSEQ multiplex PCR, and the TCRdb table lists in-frame clones only, not all of them. The repertoire holds approximately 90,000 clones, with 93% as singletons. The sequences come from CD4+ T cells from blood (PBMCs), collected 12 months after the transplant. This rearrangement joins TRBV9 to TRBJ2-1; D might be TRBD2 (6 bases). The source of this sequence is a human patient who received a combined kidney and bone marrow transplant. These T cells may partly come from the graft donor. The CDR3 DNA reads as TGTGCCAGCAGCGTAGCTCCCGGGGGCTCCTACAATGAGCAGTTCTTC. Protein: CASSVAPGGSYNEQFF.